One and the same sample provided the 19 T cell receptor beta chains below, sequenced in a study of blood T cell repertoires in COVID-19. Generated by immunoSEQ multiplex PCR, the TCRdb table keeps only in-frame clones and is missing some. The repertoire includes 210,000 or so clones, around 90% of them detected once, and 0.6% to 0.8% sits in the top ten. Sequenced input: peripheral blood. All receptors come from a man aged 50 or older with acute or convalescent COVID-19.

This clone was seen a few times. The J gene is TRBJ1-2, the V gene TRBV5-5; no definite D call. V gave up 4 bases and J gave up 5 bases, with 15 bases separating them. CDR3 length: 14 amino acids. In germline, CDR1 is SGHKS, CDR2 YYEKEE (reference sequence). The CDR3 coding sequence is TGTGCCAGCAGCCAAGAGACGGGGAATTATGGCTACACCTTC. It specifies CASSQETGNYGYTF.

The chain joins TRBV9 to TRBJ2-6, with no clear D. Germline V gene lookup returns CDR1 SGDLS and CDR2 YYNGEE. V lost 4 bases and J 2 bases, leaving 19 bases between the germline ends. The CDR3 runs 18 residues. CDR3 loop: CASSPHPEPSAGANVLTF. The CDR3 DNA is TGTGCCAGCAGCCCCCATCCGGAGCCCTCAGCTGGGGCCAACGTCCTGACTTTC.

This chain connects TRBV18 to TRBJ2-1; TRBD1 agrees at 7 bases. The V gene end was trimmed by 4 bases and the J gene end by 0 bases; junction bases not matched to a gene: 3. CDR1 KGHSH and CDR2 LQKENI come from the germline V gene. The length of the CDR3 is 15 residues. The chain's CDR3 is CASSRQGYSYNEQFF. The CDR3 region has the DNA TGTGCCAGCTCACGACAGGGATACTCCTACAATGAGCAGTTCTTC.

This chain joins TRBV29-1 and TRBJ2-1; no clear D. The germline V gene encodes CDR1 SQVTM and CDR2 ANQGSEA. Trimming cost V 2 bases and J 9 bases, with 23 bases left between them. The CDR3 consists of 16 residues. For the CDR3, the DNA is TGCAGCGTTGAATCAAGCCAGAGTCTCCTGGGCATTGAGCAGTTCTTC. This gives the protein CSVESSQSLLGIEQFF.

This rearrangement joins TRBV24-1 to TRBJ2-7; TRBD2 aligns across 8 bases. J lost 7 bases, V lost 5 bases, and 9 bases had no gene match. Germline CDR1 and CDR2: KGHDR and SFDVKD. The CDR3 spans 14 residues. CDR3 coding DNA: TGTGCCACCAGTGGGCCCGGGGGGGTCGGAGAGCAGTACTTC. It translates to CATSGPGGVGEQYF.

The gene calls are TRBV4-3 and TRBJ1-6; unclear D gene. There are 16 residues in the CDR3. V dropped 2 bases and J dropped 0 bases, with 8 bases sitting between them. Germline-derived CDR1 and CDR2 are LGHNA and YSLEER. The CDR3 DNA sequence: TGCGCCAGCAGCCAAACCACTTACTCCTATAATTCACCCCTCCACTTT. Translated: CASSQTTYSYNSPLHF.

The chain combines TRBV12-3 or TRBV12-4 with TRBJ2-1; possibly TRBD1 for D (5 bases). The CDR3 consists of 11 residues. V was trimmed by 5 bases and J by 6 bases, leaving 5 bases between them. The CDR3 DNA is TGTGCCAGCAGTAGGGGCAATGAGCAGTTCTTC. As protein: CASSRGNEQFF.

The chain has TRBV7-2 and TRBJ2-5; the D gene is possibly TRBD1 (5 bases). The CDR3 has 12 amino acids. Trimming removed 1 base at V and 11 bases at J, with 11 bases between. From germline, CDR1 is SGHTA and CDR2 FQGNSA. As DNA, the CDR3 is TGTGCCAGCAGCTTAGTTGCGACAGAACAGTACTTC. The encoded protein is CASSLVATEQYF. The full variable domain, with the rest looked up from reference TRBV7-2 and TRBJ2-5, is GAGVSQSPSNKVTEKGKDVELRCDPISGHTALYWYRQSLGQGLEFLIYFQGNSAPDKSGLPSDRFSAERTGGSVSTLTIQRTQQEDSAVYLCASSLVATEQYFGPGTRLLVL.

The V gene is TRBV28, the J gene TRBJ1-5, with D tentatively TRBD1 (5 bases). Trimming stripped 5 bases from V and 5 bases from J, with 19 bases between. The CDR3 has 16 amino acids. Germline V gives CDR1 MDHEN, CDR2 SYDVKM. As DNA, the CDR3 is TGTGCCAGCAGTATCAATTGGGGCCGGGGGGATCAGCCCCAGCATTTT. It is translated as CASSINWGRGDQPQHF.

The chain combines TRBV5-1 with TRBJ1-4; 11 bases align to TRBD1. This CDR3 spans 15 amino acids. Germline CDR1 reads SGHRS; CDR2 reads YFSETQ. V shed 3 bases and J 7 bases; nucleotides not matched to a gene: 5. The CDR3 DNA reads as TGCGCCAGCAGCTCGCGGACAGGGGGCGTTGAAAAACTGTTTTTT. Translating it yields CASSSRTGGVEKLFF.

V gene TRBV3-1 (or the pseudogene TRBV3-2) combines with J gene TRBJ2-2; 9 positions match TRBD2. There are 16 residues in the CDR3. In germline, CDR1 is LGHDT, CDR2 YNNKEL (reference sequence). The trim removed 5 bases at V and 1 base at J, leaving 5 bases unmatched. This CDR3 is CASSSPSGVNTGELFF. The CDR3 coding sequence is TGTGCCAGCAGCTCTCCTAGCGGGGTGAACACCGGGGAGCTGTTTTTT.

The rearrangement joins TRBV10-3 to TRBJ2-1; 12 nucleotides match TRBD2. Germline CDR1 is ENHRY and CDR2 is SYGVKD. This CDR3 has 16 amino acids. V trimming: 4 bases; J trimming: 2 bases; junction bases outside the gene matches: 3. CDR3 region: CAISGLAGVPYNEQFF. The DNA of the CDR3 is TGTGCCATCAGTGGACTAGCGGGAGTTCCCTACAATGAGCAGTTCTTC.

This rearrangement joins TRBV12-5 to TRBJ2-6; unclear D gene. The V gene's germline CDR1 is LGHNT and CDR2 FRNRAP. V lost 1 base and J lost 0, with 4 bases in between. The CDR3 spans 15 residues. The CDR3 sequence is CASGLASSGANVLTF. CDR3 nucleotide sequence: TGTGCTAGTGGTTTGGCGTCCTCTGGGGCCAACGTCCTGACTTTC.

The CDR3 nucleotides are TGTGCCAGCAGTTCGGTCCCGGGACAGGGTTGGGCTTTCTTT. Encoded protein: CASSSVPGQGWAFF. V and J are TRBV6-2 or TRBV6-3 and TRBJ1-1; 9 bases are shared with TRBD1. The V segment lost 4 bases and the J segment 11 bases; nucleotides outside the gene matches: 11. Germline loops: CDR1 MNHEY, CDR2 SVGEGT. This CDR3 region has 14 residues.

The CDR3 region has the DNA TGCGCCAGCAGCTTGACAGTTACTAACTATGGCTACACCTTC. Translating it yields CASSLTVTNYGYTF. The V call is TRBV5-1, the J call TRBJ1-2; no clear D. Germline assignment: CDR1 SGHRS and CDR2 YFSETQ. The CDR3 is 14 residues long. V was shortened by 1 base and J by 0 bases, with 7 bases between the two germline ends.

This clone was observed a single time. The genes are TRBV3-1 (or the pseudogene TRBV3-2) and TRBJ2-5; D remains unclear. Germline V gene sequence: CDR1 LGHDT, CDR2 YNNKEL (reference sequence). CDR3 length equals 13 residues. Trimming shortened V by 4 bases and J by 2 bases, and 8 bases separated the two germline ends. The CDR3 region is CASSRGTQETQYF. The DNA of the CDR3 is TGTGCCAGCAGCCGAGGCACACAAGAGACCCAGTACTTC.

This clone showed up just once. The junction and the germline gene differ at one end; a read error may be behind it. The gene calls are TRBV18 and TRBJ1-2, with D unresolved. CDR1 KGHSH and CDR2 LQKENI come from the germline V gene. The CDR3 is 11 amino acids. The CDR3 DNA sequence: TGTGCCAGCTCACCTGACATTGTCCAGGAATTC. As protein: CASSPDIVQEF. The full variable domain, rest sourced from reference TRBV18 and TRBJ1-2, is NAGVMQNPRHLVRRRGQEARLRCSPMKGHSHVYWYRQLPEEGLKFMVYLQKENIIDESGMPKERFSAEFPKEGPSILRIQQVVRGDSAAYFCASSPDIVQEFGSGTRLTVV.

The chain uses TRBV28 and TRBJ1-6; TRBD1 might be the D (5 bases). This CDR3 region has 15 residues. Germline loops: CDR1 MDHEN, CDR2 SYDVKM. V lost 3 bases to trimming and J lost 7 bases, with 13 bases between them. Here the CDR3 DNA reads TGTGCCAGCAGTTTTCAGGGTTCTTGGAATTCACCCCTCCACTTT. This translates into CASSFQGSWNSPLHF.

The CDR3 nucleotides are TGTGCCAGCAGCGCCTCACAGGGGGTTAACACTGAAGCTTTCTTT. Protein: CASSASQGVNTEAFF. The J gene is TRBJ1-1, the V gene TRBV5-5; 8 bases match TRBD1. The CDR3 extends over 15 amino acids. Germline-derived CDR1 and CDR2 are SGHKS and YYEKEE (reference sequence). J gave up 2 bases and V 4 bases, and 7 bases lay outside the gene matches.